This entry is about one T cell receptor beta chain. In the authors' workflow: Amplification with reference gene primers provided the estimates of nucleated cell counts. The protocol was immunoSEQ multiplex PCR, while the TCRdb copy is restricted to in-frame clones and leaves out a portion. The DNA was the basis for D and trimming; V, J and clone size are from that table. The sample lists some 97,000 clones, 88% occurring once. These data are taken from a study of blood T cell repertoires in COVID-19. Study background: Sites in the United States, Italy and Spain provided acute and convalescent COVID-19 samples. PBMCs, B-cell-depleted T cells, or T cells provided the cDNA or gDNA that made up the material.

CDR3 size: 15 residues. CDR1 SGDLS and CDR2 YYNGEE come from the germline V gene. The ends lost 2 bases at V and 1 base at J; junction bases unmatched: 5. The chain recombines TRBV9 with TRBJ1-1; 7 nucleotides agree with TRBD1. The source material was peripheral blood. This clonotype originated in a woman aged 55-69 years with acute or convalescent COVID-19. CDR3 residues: CASSVTGTANTEAFF. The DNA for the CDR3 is TGTGCCAGCAGCGTTACCGGGACAGCGAACACTGAAGCTTTCTTT.